The 14 T cell receptor beta chains below were found in one sample sequenced in a study of OX40 agonist ivuxolimab in advanced cancers. The repertoire was sequenced with immunoSEQ multiplex PCR; TCRdb's copy has only in-frame clones and lacks some. This sample has tens of thousands of clones, with about 84% found just once. Here the sequenced sample was CD4+ or CD8+ T cells sorted from blood, taken in a trial of the OX40 agonist ivuxolimab. The source of these receptors is an adult with an advanced solid tumor such as melanoma, head and neck, liver or kidney cancer.

This chain connects TRBV23-1 to TRBJ2-7, with D tentatively TRBD2 (5 bases). TRBV23-1 is annotated as an ORF whose role is uncertain. V gave up 0 bases and J gave up 2 bases, with 11 bases separating them. CDR3 length: 15 amino acids. The CDR3 DNA reads as TGCGCCAGCAGTCAATCTAAAGAGGGTCCCTACGAGCAGTACTTC. Amino acid sequence: CASSQSKEGPYEQYF.

V is TRBV30 and J is TRBJ1-4, with D tentatively TRBD1 (6 bases). There are 14 residues in the CDR3. Trimming removed 6 bases from V and 8 bases from J, with 19 bases in between. Germline CDR1 reads GTSNPN; CDR2 reads SVGIG (reference sequence). CDR3 loop: CACDGTGSNEKLFF. The CDR3 DNA sequence: TGTGCCTGTGATGGAACAGGGTCAAACGAAAAACTGTTTTTT.

The genes are TRBV27 and TRBJ1-4; perhaps TRBD1 as D (5 bases). The CDR3 length is 14 residues. Trimming cost V 3 bases and J 8 bases, with 13 bases left between them. Germline V CDR1 and CDR2: MNHEY, SMNVEV (reference sequence). The CDR3 bases are TGTGCCAGCAGTTTTGGGACTACGCGGGAAAAACTGTTTTTT. Translation gives CASSFGTTREKLFF.

The count of this clone is one. The chain has TRBV19 and TRBJ2-7; D is perhaps TRBD1 (6 bases). The CDR3 extends over 14 amino acids. Germline V lookup: CDR1 LNHDA, CDR2 SQIVND (reference sequence). Trimming took 6 bases from V and 0 from J, leaving 12 bases between them. CDR3 protein: CASRWDTSSYEQYF. DNA for the CDR3: TGTGCCAGTAGGTGGGACACCAGCTCCTACGAGCAGTACTTC.

The rearrangement links TRBV18 to TRBJ1-1; tentatively, D is TRBD1 (5 bases). CDR1 and CDR2 (germline): KGHSH, LQKENI. This CDR3 is built from 16 residues. V was cut by 2 bases and J by 1 base, with 14 bases left in between. For the CDR3, the DNA is TGTGCCAGCTCACCAAACGAACAGGCGAAGAACACTGAAGCTTTCTTT. This translates into CASSPNEQAKNTEAFF.

The chain combines TRBV7-6 with TRBJ1-2, with TRBD1 matching over 9 bases. Germline trimming cut 4 bases from V and 8 bases from J; bases unmatched to any gene: 17. CDR1 is SGHVS and CDR2 is FNYEAQ in the germline V gene. This CDR3 contains 17 residues. The CDR3 DNA is TGTGCCAGCAGCTCAAACTTCGCCGGGACAGGGACGAGGGGCTACACCTTC. It translates to CASSSNFAGTGTRGYTF.

This chain links TRBV11-3 with TRBJ2-2, with D tentatively TRBD2 (5 bases). The CDR3 is 13 amino acids. CDR1 and CDR2 from the germline V gene are SGHNT and YENEEA. V was trimmed by 5 bases and J by 8 bases, leaving 12 bases between them. The CDR3 DNA is TGTGCCAGCAGCCCCGGGGTAACGGGGGAGCTGTTTTTT. This codes for CASSPGVTGELFF. The full variable domain, with the rest looked up from reference TRBV11-3 and TRBJ2-2, is EAGVVQSPRYKIIEKKQPVAFWCNPISGHNTLYWYLQNLGQGPELLIRYENEEAVDDSQLPKDRFSAERLKGVDSTLKIQPAELGDSAVYLCASSPGVTGELFFGEGSRLTVL.

The chain couples TRBV7-3 to TRBJ2-7; weak D call: TRBD2 (5 bases). Trimming left V 6 bases short and J 4 bases short, with 16 bases between. Germline V gene lookup returns CDR1 SGHTA and CDR2 FQGTGA. The CDR3 contains 14 residues. CDR3 sequence reads: CASRSPRVGYEQYF. DNA of the CDR3: TGTGCCAGCAGGTCCCCGAGGGTCGGGTACGAGCAGTACTTC.

The gene calls are TRBV21-1 and TRBJ2-2; whether TRBD2, the table's D call, matches the DNA was not checked. TRBV21-1 is a listed pseudogene. The CDR3 runs to 17 residues. The CDR3 DNA reads TGTGCCAGCAGCAAAGTTGGAGGGGCTAAGGGCACCGGGGAGCTGTTTTTT. Translating gives CASSKVGGAKGTGELFF.

The V gene is TRBV4-2, the J gene TRBJ2-5; D remains ambiguous. The CDR3 totals 13 residues. V shed 0 bases and J shed 6 bases, with 8 bases lying between them. Germline CDR1 reads LGHNA; CDR2 reads YNFKEQ. The CDR3 here is CASSQDEWQTQYF. In DNA, the CDR3 is TGTGCCAGCAGCCAAGATGAATGGCAGACCCAGTACTTC.

The chain recombines TRBV19 with TRBJ2-5, with 11 bases matching TRBD2. J lost 4 bases, V lost 2 bases, and 0 bases had no gene match. This CDR3 region has 14 residues. Per the germline V gene, CDR1 is LNHDA and CDR2 is SQIVND (reference sequence). The DNA of the CDR3 is TGTGCCAGTAGTATAACTAGCGGGGGAGAGACCCAGTACTTC. Protein product: CASSITSGGETQYF.

CDR3 DNA: TGTGCCAGCAGTTCTGCTGGTGCAGGGGGCGTGAATGAGCAGTTCTTC. It encodes CASSSAGAGGVNEQFF. V and J are TRBV28 and TRBJ2-1; 8 bases fit TRBD1. J was trimmed by 7 bases and V by 4 bases; bases with no gene match: 12. CDR3 length: 16 residues. Per the germline V gene, CDR1 is MDHEN and CDR2 is SYDVKM.

The gene calls are TRBV11-2 and TRBJ1-1; D gene uncertain. The germline V gene has CDR1 SGHAT and CDR2 FQNNGV. With 0 bases removed from V and 8 bases from J, the gap between germline ends came to 7 bases. The CDR3 totals 12 residues. The CDR3 loop is CASSLERFEAFF. The DNA for the CDR3 is TGTGCCAGCAGCTTAGAGAGATTCGAAGCTTTCTTT.

The CDR3 is CASSLVLQGPREENIQYF. CDR3 DNA sequence: TGCGCCAGCAGCTTGGTATTGCAGGGGCCGCGTGAAGAGAACATTCAGTACTTC. The chain has TRBV5-1 and TRBJ2-4; D may be TRBD1 (6 bases). Trimming removed 0 bases at V and 7 bases at J, with 23 bases between. Germline CDR1 and CDR2: SGHRS and YFSETQ. The CDR3 consists of 18 residues.